These T cell receptor beta chains were read from a single sample in a study of T cell repertoires in cytomegalovirus infection. Their antigens are not known. TCRdb redid the calling of the reads with MiXCR, one entry per CDR3 protein. The sample carries about 920,000 distinct CDR3 sequences, around 31% recorded once. Sequencing was performed on cultured CD8+ T cells from PBMCs, taken from culture after CMV antigen stimulation. The receptors here all came from a human donor in good health (CMV status not recorded). Some clones in this sample may be carry-over from other donors' samples. Each CDR3 is given with its conserved first and last residue. Each record gives: CDR3 protein, CDR3 DNA, J gene, V gene, clone size, D gene. A D gene is named only where the DNA matches it firmly. Only some rows state a clone size, as once, few, many or a class for expanded clones.

CDR3 protein: CASSLVGQGFSYNEQFF
CDR3 DNA: TGTGCCAGCAGCTTAGTAGGACAGGGGTTTTCCTACAATGAGCAGTTCTTC
J gene: TRBJ2-1
V gene: TRBV13
clone size: few
D gene: TRBD1

CDR3 protein: CASSPGELYNEQFF
CDR3 DNA: TGTGCCAGTAGTCCGGGGGAACTCTACAATGAGCAGTTCTTC
J gene: TRBJ2-1
V gene: TRBV19
clone size: .
D gene: .

CDR3 protein: CASSEIGLNEQFF
CDR3 DNA: TGTGCCAGCAGCGAAATTGGACTCAATGAGCAGTTCTTC
J gene: TRBJ2-1
V gene: TRBV7-9
clone size: .
D gene: .

CDR3 protein: CASREPRQGQQSDTF
CDR3 DNA: TGTGCCAGCAGGGAACCCCGGCAGGGGCAACAGTCGGACACCTTC
J gene: TRBJ1-2
V gene: TRBV7-9
clone size: .
D gene: .

CDR3 protein: CASSLGGNDGYTF
CDR3 DNA: TGTGCCAGCAGTTTGGGGGGCAATGATGGCTACACCTTC
J gene: TRBJ1-2
V gene: TRBV27
clone size: .
D gene: .

CDR3 protein: CASSRGAENTEAFF
CDR3 DNA: TGTGCCAGCAGTCGGGGGGCAGAGAACACTGAAGCTTTCTTT
J gene: TRBJ1-1
V gene: TRBV6-1
clone size: few
D gene: .

CDR3 protein: CASSQAGQGYYGYTF
CDR3 DNA: TGTGCCAGCAGCCAAGCGGGACAGGGGTACTATGGCTACACCTTC
J gene: TRBJ1-2
V gene: TRBV3-1
clone size: .
D gene: TRBD1

CDR3 protein: CAIARGTGNEQFF
CDR3 DNA: TGTGCCATCGCAAGGGGGACAGGCAATGAGCAGTTCTTC
J gene: TRBJ2-1
V gene: TRBV10-3
clone size: .
D gene: TRBD1

CDR3 protein: CASSYLPDSYGYTF
CDR3 DNA: TGTGCCAGCAGTTACCTCCCGGACAGCTATGGCTACACCTTC
J gene: TRBJ1-2
V gene: TRBV6-5
clone size: .
D gene: .

CDR3 protein: CASSLGVPGTGGLLNQPQHF
CDR3 DNA: TGTGCCAGCAGCTTAGGGGTCCCCGGGACAGGGGGTCTCCTCAATCAGCCCCAGCATTTT
J gene: TRBJ1-5
V gene: TRBV7-8
clone size: many
D gene: TRBD1

CDR3 protein: CASSLEGRGFYSTDTQYF
CDR3 DNA: TGTGCCAGCAGCTTAGAGGGGCGGGGCTTCTACAGCACAGATACGCAGTATTTT
J gene: TRBJ2-3
V gene: TRBV7-9
clone size: many
D gene: .

CDR3 protein: CASSYGGAEAFF
CDR3 DNA: TGTGCCAGCAGTTACGGGGGGGCTGAAGCTTTCTTT
J gene: TRBJ1-1
V gene: TRBV6-2/TRBV6-3
clone size: many
D gene: .

CDR3 protein: CASSYILTAQETQYF
CDR3 DNA: TGTGCCAGCAGCTACATCCTGACAGCCCAAGAGACCCAGTACTTC
J gene: TRBJ2-5
V gene: TRBV7-6
clone size: many
D gene: .

CDR3 protein: CASRGTHSYEQYF
CDR3 DNA: TGTGCCAGCAGAGGGACTCACTCCTACGAGCAGTACTTC
J gene: TRBJ2-7
V gene: TRBV2
clone size: once
D gene: .

CDR3 protein: CASTLAGAANTGELFF
CDR3 DNA: TGTGCCAGCACACTAGCGGGGGCCGCGAACACCGGGGAGCTGTTTTTT
J gene: TRBJ2-2
V gene: TRBV27
clone size: .
D gene: TRBD2

CDR3 protein: CASTYIPGTLNTEAFF
CDR3 DNA: TGTGCCAGCACCTACATCCCCGGGACACTTAACACTGAAGCTTTCTTT
J gene: TRBJ1-1
V gene: TRBV6-1
clone size: few
D gene: .

CDR3 protein: CASSYSDGLAYNEQFF
CDR3 DNA: TGTGCCAGCAGTTACTCGGACGGCCTAGCCTACAATGAGCAGTTCTTC
J gene: TRBJ2-1
V gene: TRBV6-1
clone size: few
D gene: .

CDR3 protein: CASSPEETSNYGYTF
CDR3 DNA: TGTGCCAGCAGTCCCGAGGAGACGTCTAACTATGGCTACACCTTC
J gene: TRBJ1-2
V gene: TRBV7-9
clone size: few
D gene: .

CDR3 protein: CASSSATGVAGANVLTF
CDR3 DNA: TGTGCCAGCAGCTCAGCCACCGGAGTAGCAGGGGCCAACGTCCTGACTTTC
J gene: TRBJ2-6
V gene: TRBV7-9
clone size: few
D gene: .

CDR3 protein: CASSLQGEVYGYTF
CDR3 DNA: TGTGCCAGCAGCCTACAGGGGGAGGTCTATGGCTACACCTTC
J gene: TRBJ1-2
V gene: TRBV6-5
clone size: few
D gene: TRBD1

CDR3 protein: CASRSGTETHEQYF
CDR3 DNA: TGTGCCAGCAGGTCCGGGACAGAAACGCACGAGCAGTACTTC
J gene: TRBJ2-7
V gene: TRBV6-6
clone size: few
D gene: TRBD1

CDR3 protein: CASSLGQWTVRDQETQYF
CDR3 DNA: TGTGCCAGCAGCTTAGGCCAGTGGACAGTAAGGGACCAAGAGACCCAGTACTTC
J gene: TRBJ2-5
V gene: TRBV11-3
clone size: .
D gene: .

CDR3 protein: CAINDSINSPLHF
CDR3 DNA: TGTGCCATCAATGACTCAATTAATTCACCCCTCCACTTT
J gene: TRBJ1-6
V gene: TRBV10-3
clone size: .
D gene: .

CDR3 protein: CASSYRTNYGYTF
CDR3 DNA: TGTGCCAGCAGTTACAGGACAAACTATGGCTACACCTTC
J gene: TRBJ1-2
V gene: TRBV6-5
clone size: many
D gene: .

CDR3 protein: CASSLYGQSTGELFF
CDR3 DNA: TGTGCCAGCAGTCTCTACGGACAGAGCACCGGGGAGCTGTTTTTT
J gene: TRBJ2-2
V gene: TRBV6-5
clone size: few
D gene: .

CDR3 protein: CASSLADRGFEQYF
CDR3 DNA: TGTGCCAGTAGTCTTGCGGACAGGGGGTTCGAGCAGTACTTC
J gene: TRBJ2-7
V gene: TRBV19
clone size: .
D gene: TRBD1

CDR3 protein: CASSHPPTGTGNTGELFF
CDR3 DNA: TGCGCCAGCAGCCACCCCCCAACCGGGACAGGCAACACCGGGGAGCTGTTTTTT
J gene: TRBJ2-2
V gene: TRBV4-1
clone size: .
D gene: TRBD1

CDR3 protein: CSVGKTGANYGYTF
CDR3 DNA: TGCAGCGTCGGGAAGACAGGGGCGAACTATGGCTACACCTTC
J gene: TRBJ1-2
V gene: TRBV29-1
clone size: few
D gene: TRBD1

CDR3 protein: CSARVWGDRAYNEQFF
CDR3 DNA: TGCAGTGCTAGAGTTTGGGGGGACAGGGCCTACAATGAGCAGTTCTTC
J gene: TRBJ2-1
V gene: TRBV20-1
clone size: .
D gene: TRBD1

CDR3 protein: CASSQAYGKETQYF
CDR3 DNA: TGTGCCAGCAGCCAAGCTTACGGAAAAGAGACCCAGTACTTC
J gene: TRBJ2-5
V gene: TRBV14
clone size: few
D gene: .

CDR3 protein: CSAKGKRGQPSYGYTF
CDR3 DNA: TGCAGTGCCAAAGGCAAACGTGGACAGCCGTCGTATGGCTACACCTTC
J gene: TRBJ1-2
V gene: TRBV20-1
clone size: .
D gene: .

CDR3 protein: CASSGHRGLVETQYF
CDR3 DNA: TGTGCCAGCAGTGGACACAGGGGGCTTGTAGAGACCCAGTACTTC
J gene: TRBJ2-5
V gene: TRBV6-1
clone size: few
D gene: TRBD1

CDR3 protein: CASSSLAGGPGETQYF
CDR3 DNA: TGTGCCAGCAGTTCTCTAGCGGGGGGGCCCGGAGAGACCCAGTACTTC
J gene: TRBJ2-5
V gene: TRBV7-8
clone size: many
D gene: TRBD2

CDR3 protein: CASSPGLASHEQYF
CDR3 DNA: TGCGCCAGCAGCCCTGGGTTAGCTTCCCACGAGCAGTACTTC
J gene: TRBJ2-7
V gene: TRBV4-1
clone size: .
D gene: .

CDR3 protein: CASSLTPPGQGFDTF
CDR3 DNA: TGTGCCAGCAGTTTAACCCCCCCGGGACAGGGTTTTGACACCTTC
J gene: TRBJ1-2
V gene: TRBV28
clone size: .
D gene: TRBD1

CDR3 protein: CASSYSEGHLNEQFF
CDR3 DNA: TGTGCCAGCAGTTACTCCGAGGGCCACCTCAATGAGCAGTTCTTC
J gene: TRBJ2-1
V gene: TRBV6-5
clone size: .
D gene: .

CDR3 protein: CASSLWTASYNEQFF
CDR3 DNA: TGTGCCAGCAGCTTATGGACCGCCTCCTACAATGAGCAGTTCTTC
J gene: TRBJ2-1
V gene: TRBV5-6
clone size: once
D gene: .

CDR3 protein: CASSFQGDQPQHF
CDR3 DNA: TGTGCCAGCAGTTTTCAGGGGGATCAGCCCCAGCATTTT
J gene: TRBJ1-5
V gene: TRBV28
clone size: few
D gene: TRBD1

CDR3 protein: CASSLGGVFSNEQFF
CDR3 DNA: TGTGCCAGCAGCTTAGGGGGGGTGTTTTCGAATGAGCAGTTCTTC
J gene: TRBJ2-1
V gene: TRBV7-8
clone size: many
D gene: .

CDR3 protein: CASSYTRSGDRYGYTF
CDR3 DNA: TGTGCCAGCAGTTACACGCGGTCGGGTGACCGTTATGGCTACACCTTC
J gene: TRBJ1-2
V gene: TRBV6-1
clone size: .
D gene: .

CDR3 protein: CASSEVPRTGTEAFF
CDR3 DNA: TGTGCCAGCAGTGAAGTCCCGAGGACAGGGACTGAAGCTTTCTTT
J gene: TRBJ1-1
V gene: TRBV6-1
clone size: .
D gene: TRBD1